The clone carrying this T cell receptor (beta chain) was seen only a few times. These data originate in a study of blood T cell repertoires in COVID-19. About the study: PBMCs, B-cell-depleted T cells, or T cells were the source of the cDNA or gDNA that made up the material.

Authors' analysis steps: Reference gene primer amplification gave estimated nucleated cell counts. Data came from immunoSEQ multiplex PCR; TCRdb stores just in-frame clones and leaves some out. V, J and clone size are those of that table, while D and trimming were read from the DNA. The sample shows 390,000 or so clones, 80% to 90% of them seen only once. The CDR3 runs 13 residues. Trimming shortened V by 5 bases and J by 5 bases, and 13 bases separated the two germline ends. Germline loops: CDR1 PRHDT, CDR2 FYEKMQ (reference sequence). The TCR was taken from a woman aged 50 to 60 who had recovered from COVID-19. Material for sequencing was PBMCs or T cells enriched from blood (not recorded which). The rearrangement uses TRBV13 and TRBJ2-7; tentatively, D is TRBD1 (6 bases). The CDR3 sequence: CASSTNRANEQYF. In DNA form, the CDR3 reads TGTGCCAGCAGCACCAACAGGGCAAACGAGCAGTACTTC.